Below, one T cell receptor beta chain is given with its context. As yet, its antigen is unknown. The data originate from a study of T-cell reconstitution after alpha-beta-depleted transplantation in children. Unique molecular identifiers were incorporated when the TCRbeta library was constructed. TCRdb re-derived calls from the PCR reads in MiXCR, one entry per CDR3 protein. Counted here are about 220,000 distinct CDR3 sequences, roughly 18% occurring once; the ten biggest clones make up roughly two fifths. The CDR3 contains 17 residues. V was pared by 1 base and J by 0 bases, with 10 bases between. Per germline, CDR1 SGHTA and CDR2 FQGNSA. Regarding the study as a whole: As was reported, about two months after transplant, alpha-beta T cells came from several hundred expanded graft clones.

The input for sequencing was PBMCs, mostly from graft donor cells, taken 360 days after TCRalphabeta/CD19-depleted stem cell transplant. This TCR came from a male patient between 2 and 10 years old who had a stem cell transplant for acute lymphoblastic leukemia, so the T cells may come from the graft donor. The V gene is TRBV7-2, the J gene TRBJ2-6; no clear D gene. The CDR3 spells CASSLGLSPSGANVLTF. DNA of the CDR3: TGTGCCAGCAGCTTAGGGCTTTCTCCCTCTGGGGCCAACGTCCTGACTTTC.